The present entry profiles one T cell receptor beta chain with its context. Its target is unknown. The record originates from a study of T-cell reconstitution after alpha-beta-depleted transplantation in children. Study-level findings and limits: The study reportedly traced alpha-beta T cells about two months after transplant to several hundred expanded graft clones. From newly produced T cells came most of the T-cell counts and diversity one year after transplant. Some patients' high day-60 TCRbeta diversity was attributed to recipient cells surviving conditioning.

Germline V gene sequence: CDR1 SEHNR, CDR2 FQNEAQ (reference sequence). The V and J ends lost 10 bases and 5 bases, in that order; junction bases with no gene match: 8. This CDR3 region has 13 residues. This sample's TCRbeta library carried unique molecular identifier barcodes. TCRdb fed the PCR reads into MiXCR, producing one record per CDR3 protein. Of 250,000 to 350,000 distinct CDR3 sequences in the sample, about a quarter were seen once. The sequence was obtained from a male patient between 10 and 17 years old who had a stem cell transplant for acute lymphoblastic leukemia, so the T cells may come from the graft donor. The V gene is TRBV7-9, the J gene TRBJ2-1; 7 bases line up with TRBD1. The sequences come from PBMCs, mostly from graft donor cells, collected 180 days after TCRalphabeta/CD19-depleted stem cell transplant. CDR3: CAKDTQGDNEQFF. The CDR3 DNA sequence: TGTGCCAAGGACACCCAGGGGGACAATGAGCAGTTCTTC.